Ten or more counts support the clone carrying this TCR beta chain. Its antigen remains unknown. These data come from a study of post-analysis software for immune sequencing data. Study results and limitations: There were four or five TRBV segments more frequent in patients than controls, and TRBV5-6, TRBV5-1 and TRBV20-1 were among them. Samples from one preparation batch, clustered by F measure, grouped strongly together. Multiple sclerosis was associated with a significant reduction in normalized Chao1 diversity relative to controls.

Built from TCR beta cDNA, the libraries had unique molecular identifiers in them. T cells numbering about 0.85 to 10 million gave rise to 450,000 to 550,000 cDNA molecules. TCRdb independently ran MiXCR on the PCR reads; one entry per CDR3 protein. This sample has about 210,000 distinct CDR3 sequences, with roughly 30% found just once. The V gene lost 7 bases and the J gene lost 3 bases, with 15 bases spanning the gap. The CDR3 spans 14 residues. Germline loops: CDR1 SGHVT, CDR2 SQSDAQ. Sequencing input: blood. V is TRBV7-4 and J is TRBJ1-2; D is ambiguous. The sequence came from a girl aged 2-17 years with multiple sclerosis. CDR3 sequence reads: CASIHSSADYGYTF. CDR3 in DNA: TGTGCCAGCATCCACAGCTCGGCGGACTATGGCTACACCTTC.